The following is a T cell receptor (beta chain) sequence with its context. This entry comes from a study of T cells in Graves' hyperthyroidism and ophthalmopathy. Germline V CDR1 and CDR2: KGHSH, LQKENI. Trimming shortened V by 0 bases and J by 2 bases, and 20 bases separated the two germline ends. The CDR3 loop spans 19 amino acids. Authors of the study amplified TCR beta CDR3 regions from RNA transcripts. Researchers ran a first-round RT-PCR on the TCR CDR3 using the HTBI primer set. TCRdb re-derived calls from the multiplex PCR reads in MiXCR, one entry per CDR3 protein. The sample shows some 350,000 distinct CDR3 sequences, roughly 25% of them seen only once. Clinical symptoms, serum thyroxine, TRAb, thyroid ultrasound and orbital computed tomography informed diagnoses. PBMCs were derived from about 9.1 ml fresh peripheral blood.

This clonotype originated in a man in his forties or fifties with Graves' hyperthyroidism. Sequencing used blood. The chain uses TRBV18 and TRBJ2-1, with no clear D. The CDR3 coding sequence is TGTGCCAGCTCACCACCGGCTAGAATAGATGTTATCGCCTACAATGAGCAGTTCTTC. It is translated as CASSPPARIDVIAYNEQFF.